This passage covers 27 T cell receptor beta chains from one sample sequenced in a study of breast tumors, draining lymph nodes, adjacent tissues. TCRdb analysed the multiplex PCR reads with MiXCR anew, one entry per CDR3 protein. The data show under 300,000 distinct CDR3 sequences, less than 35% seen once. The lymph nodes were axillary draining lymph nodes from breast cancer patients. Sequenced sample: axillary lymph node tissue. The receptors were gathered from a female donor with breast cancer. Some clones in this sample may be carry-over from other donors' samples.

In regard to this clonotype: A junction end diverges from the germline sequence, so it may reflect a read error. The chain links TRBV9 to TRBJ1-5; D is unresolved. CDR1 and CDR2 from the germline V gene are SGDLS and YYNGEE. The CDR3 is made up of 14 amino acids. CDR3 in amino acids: CASSVDGSNQPRHF. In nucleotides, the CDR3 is TGTGCCAGCAGCGTAGACGGTAGCAATCAGCCCCGGCATTTT. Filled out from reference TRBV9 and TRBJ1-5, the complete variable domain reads DSGVTQTPKHLITATGQRVTLRCSPRSGDLSVYWYQQSLDQGLQFLIQYYNGEERAKGNILERFSAQQFPDLHSELNLSSLELGDSALYFCASSVDGSNQPRHFGDGTRLSIL.

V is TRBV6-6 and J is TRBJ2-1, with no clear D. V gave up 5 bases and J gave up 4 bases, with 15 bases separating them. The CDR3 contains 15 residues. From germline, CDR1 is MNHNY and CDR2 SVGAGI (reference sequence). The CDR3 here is CASSPQTLTYNEQFF. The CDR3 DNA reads TGTGCCAGCAGTCCCCAGACCCTAACTTACAATGAGCAGTTCTTC.

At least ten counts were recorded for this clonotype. The CDR3 DNA reads TGTGCCAGCAGTAGCGGGAGTATTCCCTCCGGGGAGCTGTTTTTT. Amino acid sequence: CASSSGSIPSGELFF. The V and J genes are TRBV5-8 and TRBJ2-2, with 9 bases lining up with TRBD2. The CDR3 spans 15 residues. The germline CDR1 and CDR2 sequences are SGHTS and YDEGEE. V trimming: 5 bases; J trimming: 6 bases; junction bases outside the gene matches: 8.

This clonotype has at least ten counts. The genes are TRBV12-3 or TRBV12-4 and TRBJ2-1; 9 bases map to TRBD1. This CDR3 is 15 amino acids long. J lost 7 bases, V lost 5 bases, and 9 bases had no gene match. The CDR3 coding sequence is TGTGCCAGCAGTCCCGGGGACAGGGCTGGGAATGAGCAGTTCTTC. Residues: CASSPGDRAGNEQFF.

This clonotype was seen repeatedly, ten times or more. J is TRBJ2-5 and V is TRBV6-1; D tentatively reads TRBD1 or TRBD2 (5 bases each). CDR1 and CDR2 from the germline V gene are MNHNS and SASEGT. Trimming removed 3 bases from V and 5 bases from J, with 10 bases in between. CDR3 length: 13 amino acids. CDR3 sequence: CASSEWGFETQYF. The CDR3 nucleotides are TGTGCCAGCAGTGAGTGGGGGTTTGAGACCCAGTACTTC.

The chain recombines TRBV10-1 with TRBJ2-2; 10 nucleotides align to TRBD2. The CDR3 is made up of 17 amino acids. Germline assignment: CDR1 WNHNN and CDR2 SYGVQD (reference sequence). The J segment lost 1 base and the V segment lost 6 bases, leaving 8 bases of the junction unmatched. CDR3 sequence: CASRLGLAERNTGELFF. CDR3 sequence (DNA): TGCGCCAGCAGACTCGGACTAGCGGAGAGGAACACCGGGGAGCTGTTTTTT.

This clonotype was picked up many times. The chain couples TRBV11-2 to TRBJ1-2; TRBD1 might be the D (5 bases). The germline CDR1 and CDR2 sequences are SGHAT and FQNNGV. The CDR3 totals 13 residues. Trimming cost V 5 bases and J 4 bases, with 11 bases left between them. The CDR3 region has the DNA TGTGCCAGCAGCCCGGGGCTAGGCTATGGCTACACCTTC. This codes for CASSPGLGYGYTF.

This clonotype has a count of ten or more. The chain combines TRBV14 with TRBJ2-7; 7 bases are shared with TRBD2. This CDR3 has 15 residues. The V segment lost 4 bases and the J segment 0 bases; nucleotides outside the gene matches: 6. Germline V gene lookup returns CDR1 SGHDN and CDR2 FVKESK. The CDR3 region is CASSRTRGPSYEQYF. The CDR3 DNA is TGTGCCAGCAGCCGGACTAGGGGACCCTCCTACGAGCAGTACTTC.

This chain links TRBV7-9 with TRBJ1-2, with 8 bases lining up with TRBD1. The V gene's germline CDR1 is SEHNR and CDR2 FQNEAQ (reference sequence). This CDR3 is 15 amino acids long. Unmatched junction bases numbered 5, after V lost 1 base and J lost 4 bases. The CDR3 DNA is TGTGCCAGCAGCTTAGAGTCGGGACAGGTCTATGGCTACACCTTC. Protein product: CASSLESGQVYGYTF.

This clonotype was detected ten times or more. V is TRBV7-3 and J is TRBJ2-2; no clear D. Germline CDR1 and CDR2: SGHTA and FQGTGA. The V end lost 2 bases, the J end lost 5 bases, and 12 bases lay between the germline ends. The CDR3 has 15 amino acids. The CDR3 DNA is TGTGCCAGCAGCTTAGCGGCAGGTGGGACCGGGGAGCTGTTTTTT. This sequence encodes CASSLAAGGTGELFF.

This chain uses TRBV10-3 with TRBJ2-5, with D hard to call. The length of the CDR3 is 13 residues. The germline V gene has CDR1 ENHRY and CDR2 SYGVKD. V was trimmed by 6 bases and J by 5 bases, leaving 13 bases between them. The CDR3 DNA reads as TGTGCCATCAGACTACGAGGCGGCGAGACCCAGTACTTC. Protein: CAIRLRGGETQYF.

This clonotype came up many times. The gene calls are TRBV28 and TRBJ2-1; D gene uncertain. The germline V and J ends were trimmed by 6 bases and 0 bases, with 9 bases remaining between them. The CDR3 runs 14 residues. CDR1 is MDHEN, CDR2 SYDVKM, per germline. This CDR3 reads CASRDRGSYNEQFF. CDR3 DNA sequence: TGTGCCAGCAGGGATCGCGGCTCCTACAATGAGCAGTTCTTC.

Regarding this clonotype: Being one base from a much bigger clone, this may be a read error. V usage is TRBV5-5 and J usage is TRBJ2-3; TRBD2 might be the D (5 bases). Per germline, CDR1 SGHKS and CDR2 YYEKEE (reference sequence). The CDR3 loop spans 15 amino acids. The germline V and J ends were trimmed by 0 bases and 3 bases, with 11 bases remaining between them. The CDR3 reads CASSLVVAYTDTQYF. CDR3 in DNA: TGTGCCAGCAGCTTGGTAGTAGCGTATACAGATACGCAGTATTTT.

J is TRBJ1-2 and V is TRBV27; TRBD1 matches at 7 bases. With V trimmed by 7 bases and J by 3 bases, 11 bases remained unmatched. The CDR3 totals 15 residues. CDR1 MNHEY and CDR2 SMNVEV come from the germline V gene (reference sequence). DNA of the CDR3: TGTGCCAGCACCGGGACAGCCCAAGGGGACTATGGCTACACCTTC. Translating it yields CASTGTAQGDYGYTF.

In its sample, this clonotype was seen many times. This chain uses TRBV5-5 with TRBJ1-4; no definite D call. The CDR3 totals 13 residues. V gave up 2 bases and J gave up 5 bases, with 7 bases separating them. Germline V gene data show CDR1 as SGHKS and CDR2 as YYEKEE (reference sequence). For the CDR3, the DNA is TGTGCCAGCAGCTTTGGTGTAAATGAAAAACTGTTTTTT. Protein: CASSFGVNEKLFF.

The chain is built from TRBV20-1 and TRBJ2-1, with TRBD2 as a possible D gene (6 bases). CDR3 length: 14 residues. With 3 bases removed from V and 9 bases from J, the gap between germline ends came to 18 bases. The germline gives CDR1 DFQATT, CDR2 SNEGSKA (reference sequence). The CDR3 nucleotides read TGCAGTGCTAGGCTTGGGGGGAGTGGGGGTGAGCAGTTCTTC. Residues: CSARLGGSGGEQFF.

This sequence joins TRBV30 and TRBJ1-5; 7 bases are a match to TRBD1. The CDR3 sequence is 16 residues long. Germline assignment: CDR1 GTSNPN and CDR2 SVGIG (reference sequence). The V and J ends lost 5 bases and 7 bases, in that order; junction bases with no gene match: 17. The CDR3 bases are TGTGCCTGGGGGCCCCGTGGAAGACAGGGTGGACAGCCCCAGCATTTT. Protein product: CAWGPRGRQGGQPQHF.

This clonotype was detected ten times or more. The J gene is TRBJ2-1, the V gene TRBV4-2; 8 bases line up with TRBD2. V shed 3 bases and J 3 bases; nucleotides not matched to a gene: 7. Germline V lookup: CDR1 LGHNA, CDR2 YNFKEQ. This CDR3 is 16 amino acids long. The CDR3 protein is CASSHEAGVYYNEQFF. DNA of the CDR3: TGTGCCAGCAGCCACGAAGCGGGAGTATACTACAATGAGCAGTTCTTC.

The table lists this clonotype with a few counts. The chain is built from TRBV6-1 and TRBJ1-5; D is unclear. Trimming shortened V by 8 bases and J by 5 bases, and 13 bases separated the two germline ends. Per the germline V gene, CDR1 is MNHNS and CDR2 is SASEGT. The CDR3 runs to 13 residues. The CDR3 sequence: CASGPTEYQPQHF. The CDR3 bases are TGTGCCAGCGGACCGACGGAGTATCAGCCCCAGCATTTT.

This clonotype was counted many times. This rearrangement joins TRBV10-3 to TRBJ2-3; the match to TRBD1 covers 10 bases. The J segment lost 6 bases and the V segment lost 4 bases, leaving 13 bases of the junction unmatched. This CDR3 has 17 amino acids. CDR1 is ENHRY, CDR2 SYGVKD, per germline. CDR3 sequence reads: CAISVQKGQGSSDTQYF. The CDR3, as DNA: TGTGCCATCAGTGTCCAAAAGGGACAGGGGTCTTCTGATACGCAGTATTTT.

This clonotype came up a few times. The CDR3 DNA reads as TGTGCCAGCAGCTTCTCAGGGGGCCTGAGAGCTAACTATGGCTACACCTTC. Its protein is CASSFSGGLRANYGYTF. This sequence joins TRBV3-1 and TRBJ1-2; 8 bases are shared with TRBD1. Germline values: CDR1 LGHDT, CDR2 YNNKEL (reference sequence). The CDR3 is 17 residues long. The junction had 11 bases not matched to a gene; V was cut back by 5 bases and J by 0 bases.

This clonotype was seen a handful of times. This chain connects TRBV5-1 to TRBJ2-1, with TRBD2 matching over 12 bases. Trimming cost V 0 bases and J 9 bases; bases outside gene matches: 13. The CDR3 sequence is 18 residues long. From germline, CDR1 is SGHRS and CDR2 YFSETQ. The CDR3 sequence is CASSLGVRATSGGGEQFF. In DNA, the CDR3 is TGCGCCAGCAGCTTGGGGGTACGGGCGACTAGCGGGGGAGGTGAGCAGTTCTTC.

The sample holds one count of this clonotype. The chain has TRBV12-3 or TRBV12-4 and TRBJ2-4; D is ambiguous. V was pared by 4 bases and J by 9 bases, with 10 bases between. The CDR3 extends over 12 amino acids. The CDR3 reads CASSSPSRIQYF. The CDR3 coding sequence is TGTGCCAGCAGTTCCCCGTCCCGCATTCAGTACTTC.

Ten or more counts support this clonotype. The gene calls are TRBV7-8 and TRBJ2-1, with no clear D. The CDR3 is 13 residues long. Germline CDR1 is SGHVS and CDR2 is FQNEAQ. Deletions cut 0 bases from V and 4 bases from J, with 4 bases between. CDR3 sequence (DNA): TGTGCCAGCAGCTTAGCCAGTTACAATGAGCAGTTCTTC. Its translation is CASSLASYNEQFF.

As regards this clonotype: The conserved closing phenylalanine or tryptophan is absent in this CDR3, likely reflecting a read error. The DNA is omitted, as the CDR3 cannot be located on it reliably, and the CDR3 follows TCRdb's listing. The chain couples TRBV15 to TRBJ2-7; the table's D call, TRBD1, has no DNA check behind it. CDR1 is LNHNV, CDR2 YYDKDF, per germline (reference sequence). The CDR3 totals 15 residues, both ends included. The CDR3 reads CATSRDPQGTYEQNL.

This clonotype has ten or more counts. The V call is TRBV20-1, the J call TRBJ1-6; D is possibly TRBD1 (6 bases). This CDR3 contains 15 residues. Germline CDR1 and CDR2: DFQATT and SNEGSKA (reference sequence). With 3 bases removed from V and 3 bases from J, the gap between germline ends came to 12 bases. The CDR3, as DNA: TGCAGTGCTAGGAGGGACAAATTCTATAATTCACCCCTCCACTTT. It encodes CSARRDKFYNSPLHF.

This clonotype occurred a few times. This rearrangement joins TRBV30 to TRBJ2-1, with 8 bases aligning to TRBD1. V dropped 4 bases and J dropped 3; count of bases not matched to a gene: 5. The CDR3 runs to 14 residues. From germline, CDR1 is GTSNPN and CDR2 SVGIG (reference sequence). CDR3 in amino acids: CAWNSGTGYNEQFF. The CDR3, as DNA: TGTGCCTGGAATTCCGGGACAGGCTACAATGAGCAGTTCTTC.